The 3 T cell receptor beta chains presented below share a single source sample, sequenced in a study of T-cell memory formation after mild COVID-19 (dated by TCRdb to the early 2020s). The library was produced with 5' RACE. Sequencing took place on an Illumina NovaSeq 6000. TCRdb reran the public reads through fastp at Q25 and MiXCR, keeping productive beta chains. Under each unique CDR3 protein, matching rows form one entry showing the most common genes and DNA. In all, the sample holds about half a million distinct CDR3 sequences, and 18% of those were seen once. The ten largest make up around 12% of the sample. The sequenced sample consisted of PBMCs or a T cell subset sorted from them (not recorded which). Source of these receptors: an adult woman who had mild COVID-19 (a few samples of this study predate the infection). The sample titles of this study are shuffled in the database, so cell type and time point are left out; the donor was told from shared clones.

This chain uses TRBV13 with TRBJ1-2; D ambiguous. The germline CDR1 and CDR2 sequences are PRHDT and FYEKMQ (reference sequence). Trimming pared 4 bases from V and 8 bases from J, leaving 17 bases between. The CDR3 contains 14 residues. In DNA, the CDR3 is TGTGCCAGCAGCTCCTCCCCCCAGCCTGAGGGCTACACCTTC. It specifies CASSSSPQPEGYTF.

This clonotype has more than one count but fewer than ten. The chain links TRBV6-5 to TRBJ1-1; TRBD1 matches at 8 bases. Germline trimming cut 4 bases from V and 5 bases from J; bases unmatched to any gene: 9. The CDR3 is 15 amino acids. Germline values: CDR1 MNHEY, CDR2 SVGAGI. This CDR3 is CASSSSRGRRTEAFF. The CDR3 DNA follows: TGTGCCAGCAGTTCGTCCAGGGGGCGAAGGACTGAAGCTTTCTTT.

This clonotype was picked up a small number of times. The CDR3 DNA reads TGTGCCAGCAGCTTAACCAGCGTAGTGGGGACAGATACGCAGTATTTT. It specifies CASSLTSVVGTDTQYF. The J gene is TRBJ2-3, the V gene TRBV7-3; no firm D call. The CDR3 length is 16 residues. V was clipped by 0 bases and J by 3 bases, with 13 bases between them. The V gene's germline CDR1 is SGHTA and CDR2 FQGTGA.